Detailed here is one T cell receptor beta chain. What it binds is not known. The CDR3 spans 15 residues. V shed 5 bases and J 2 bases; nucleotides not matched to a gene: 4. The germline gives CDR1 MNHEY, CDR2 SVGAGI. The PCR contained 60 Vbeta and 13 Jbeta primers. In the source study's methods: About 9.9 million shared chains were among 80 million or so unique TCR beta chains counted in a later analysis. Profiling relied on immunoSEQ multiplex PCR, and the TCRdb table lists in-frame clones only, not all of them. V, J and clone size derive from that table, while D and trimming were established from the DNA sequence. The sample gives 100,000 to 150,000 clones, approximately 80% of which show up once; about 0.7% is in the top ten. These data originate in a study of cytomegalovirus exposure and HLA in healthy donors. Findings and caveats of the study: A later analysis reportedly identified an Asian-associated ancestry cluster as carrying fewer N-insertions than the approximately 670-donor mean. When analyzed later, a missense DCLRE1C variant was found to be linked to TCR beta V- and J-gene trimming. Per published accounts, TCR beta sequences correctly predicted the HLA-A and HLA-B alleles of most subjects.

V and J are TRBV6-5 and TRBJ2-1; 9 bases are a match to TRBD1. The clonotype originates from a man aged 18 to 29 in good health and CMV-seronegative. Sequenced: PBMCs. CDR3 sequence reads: CASSNDRGTYNEQFF. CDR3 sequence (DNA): TGTGCCAGCAGTAACGACAGGGGGACCTACAATGAGCAGTTCTTC.